The rows below give T cell receptor beta chains drawn from one sample of a study of human CD4 T cells and Enterobacteriaceae. The table came from immunoSEQ multiplex PCR; TCRdb's copy has only in-frame clones and leaves some out. The sample holds 25,000 to 30,000 clones, around 80% seen once. Sequenced input: memory CD4+ T cells from blood. The receptors here all came from a human donor in good health. Both conserved end residues are part of each CDR3. The D gene is left open where the match is weak. Clone size is not always given. Where it is, it says once, few, many or a class for expanded clones.

J gene	clone size	D gene	V gene	CDR3 DNA	CDR3 protein
TRBJ2-3	.	.	TRBV5-1	TGCGCCAGCAGCTTAAGGCCGGGGGCAGAAAGCACAGATACGCAGTATTTT	CASSLRPGAESTDTQYF
TRBJ2-3	.	TRBD2	TRBV5-4	TGTGCCAGCAGCTTCGGCGGGAGGATAAGCACAGATACGCAGTATTTT	CASSFGGRISTDTQYF
TRBJ1-2	.	.	TRBV29-1	TGCAGCGTTGAGCCCGGCGACCACCGCACCTATGGCTACACCTTC	CSVEPGDHRTYGYTF
TRBJ1-3	few	.	TRBV30	TGTGCCTGGAGTTATTCGACTACTGGAAACACCATATATTTT	CAWSYSTTGNTIYF
TRBJ1-6	few	.	TRBV5-5	TGTGCCAGCAACCTGGGCCCGATATACAATTCACCCCTCCACTTT	CASNLGPIYNSPLHF
TRBJ1-4	.	.	TRBV28	TGTGCCAGCAAGAGGGTTGCAACTAATGAAAAACTGTTTTTT	CASKRVATNEKLFF
TRBJ2-5	once	.	TRBV7-9	TGTGCCAGCAGCTTAAGTGGGGGAAAAGAGACCCAGTACTTC	CASSLSGGKETQYF
TRBJ2-7	.	TRBD1	TRBV18	TGTGCCAGCTCACAGACCGGGACAGGGGGGCACGAGCAGTACTTC	CASSQTGTGGHEQYF
TRBJ2-7	.	.	TRBV18	TGTGCCAGCTCACCGGCAGCGAGCTCCTACGAGCAGTACTTC	CASSPAASSYEQYF
TRBJ2-3	.	TRBD2	TRBV5-1	TGCGCCAGCAAGCTAGCGGGACGAGATGGGCCTAGCACAGATACGCAGTATTTT	CASKLAGRDGPSTDTQYF
TRBJ2-2	.	.	TRBV5-1	TGCGCCAGCAGCTTTTGGGGCGGCAGCACCGGGGAGCTGTTTTTT	CASSFWGGSTGELFF
TRBJ1-1	.	TRBD1	TRBV6-5	TGTGCCAGCAGTGAGGACAGGGTGAACACTGAAGCTTTCTTT	CASSEDRVNTEAFF
TRBJ2-7	.	.	TRBV18	TGTGCCAGCTCACCGGGACACCGCTACGAGCAGTACTTC	CASSPGHRYEQYF
TRBJ1-4	.	TRBD1	TRBV28	TGTGCCAGCAGTACCCCCACAGGGGGAAATGAAAAACTGTTTTTT	CASSTPTGGNEKLFF
TRBJ2-5	.	TRBD2	TRBV5-1	TGCGCCAGCAGCTTGTTTCCTAGCGGGGGGGCAGAGACCCAGTACTTC	CASSLFPSGGAETQYF
TRBJ2-7	.	TRBD1	TRBV7-3	TGTGCCAGCAGCTTAGAGGGACAGGGTCGGGAGCAGTACTTC	CASSLEGQGREQYF
TRBJ2-2	.	.	TRBV6-5	TGTGCCAGCCATAGGGGGTTAGAGAACACCGGGGAGCTGTTTTTT	CASHRGLENTGELFF
TRBJ1-1	.	TRBD1	TRBV11-1	TGTGCCAGCAGCTCCACGGGACAGGGGAACACTGAAGCTTTCTTT	CASSSTGQGNTEAFF
TRBJ2-1	.	TRBD2	TRBV7-2	TGTGCCAGCAGCTCCTACCGCTCACTAGCGGGAGTGATCTTC	CASSSYRSLAGVIF
TRBJ2-1	few	TRBD2	TRBV10-3	TGTGCCATCAGTGAGACCCCCGTAGCGGGGGGAACCAATGAGCAGTTCTTC	CAISETPVAGGTNEQFF
TRBJ1-2	.	.	TRBV11-2	TGTGCCAGCAGACCGAGGGGGGGAAGAGGCTACACCTTC	CASRPRGGRGYTF
TRBJ1-1	.	.	TRBV19	TGTGCCAGTAGTATTTCTCGTCCCTATCTTTCGAACACTGAAGCTTTCTTT	CASSISRPYLSNTEAFF
TRBJ1-1	.	TRBD1	TRBV7-2	TGTGCCAGCAGCCCGCAGGGACAGGGCAACACTGAAGCTTTCTTT	CASSPQGQGNTEAFF
TRBJ2-3	once	TRBD2	TRBV19	TGTGCCAGTAGGACGGACACTAGCGGGGGGGCGGATACGCAGTATTTT	CASRTDTSGGADTQYF
TRBJ1-6	.	TRBD1	TRBV5-1	TGCGCCAGCAGCGCCAATGGACAGGGCGAAGGGTCACCCCTCCACTTT	CASSANGQGEGSPLHF
TRBJ1-1	.	.	TRBV14	TGTGCCAGCAGGCCCTTGGAAGGGAACACTGAAGCTTTCTTT	CASRPLEGNTEAFF
TRBJ2-7	.	.	TRBV5-4	TGTGCCAGCAGTCCCCACCTTGGGTCCCCTCACGAGCAGTACTTC	CASSPHLGSPHEQYF
TRBJ1-5	.	.	TRBV30	TGTGCCTGTGGCAGGGGACCCAATCAGCCCCAGCATTTT	CACGRGPNQPQHF
TRBJ1-5	.	.	TRBV6-1	TGTGCCAGCAGTGATATCGGAGGGTGGGGTCAGCCCCAGCATTTT	CASSDIGGWGQPQHF
TRBJ2-7	.	.	TRBV28	TGTGCCAGCTCCAAGGATACGGTTACCTACGAGCAGTACTTC	CASSKDTVTYEQYF
TRBJ2-7	.	.	TRBV12-2	TGTGCAAGTCGCGACCGAAGGGACTTTTTCTACGAGCAGTACTTC	CASRDRRDFFYEQYF
TRBJ2-4	.	TRBD2	TRBV19	TGTGCCAGTAGTACCATAGCGGGGGGTCGACGGCTCGAAGCCAAAAACATTCAGTACTTC	CASSTIAGGRRLEAKNIQYF
TRBJ2-3	.	TRBD2	TRBV30	TGTGCCGCCCGACTAGCGGGGGCCACAGATACGCAGTATTTT	CAARLAGATDTQYF
TRBJ2-3	.	.	TRBV18	TGTGCCAGCTCACCCGAGCGGGTTCGGACAGATACGCAGTATTTT	CASSPERVRTDTQYF
TRBJ1-6	.	.	TRBV7-9	TGTGCCAGCAGCTTAGATGTGAATTCACCCCTCCACTTT	CASSLDVNSPLHF
TRBJ2-1	.	.	TRBV27	TGTGCCAGCAGTTTAAGACTGCTCGAGGTGAATGAGCAGTTCTTC	CASSLRLLEVNEQFF
TRBJ2-1	.	TRBD2	TRBV29-1	TGCAGCGTAGACCTAGCGGGTACTTACAATGAGCAGTTCTTC	CSVDLAGTYNEQFF
TRBJ2-2	.	TRBD1	TRBV5-1	TGCGCCACCCACGGCGGGACAGGAAACACCGGGGAGCTGTTTTTT	CATHGGTGNTGELFF
TRBJ1-2	.	.	TRBV5-6	TGTGCCAGCAGACCACGGACAACCAGCTATGGCTACACCTTC	CASRPRTTSYGYTF